The source of this T cell receptor beta chain is a study of a mutant IDH1 vaccine in newly diagnosed glioma. Of note for this clone: Its antigen is currently unknown.

Noted time point: week 35, safety follow-up. Every vaccination contained 300 ug of the mutant IDH1 20-mer peptide and was paired with topical imiquimod. Here immunoSEQ multiplex PCR was the method, and the copy in TCRdb shows in-frame clones only, minus some. The table lists around 53,000 clones, 65% to 80% of them singletons, with 5.5% to 8.5% in the top ten. Specimen: PBMCs, collected from a glioma patient whose treatment included an IDH1 peptide vaccine. The clonotype comes from a middle-aged man with glioma.

The CDR3 protein is CASSTGAGNTIYF. The CDR3 nucleotides are TGCGCCAGCTCCACAGGGGCTGGAAACACCATATATTTT. V gene TRBV5-1 combines with J gene TRBJ1-3, with TRBD1 matching over 7 bases. The ends lost 7 bases at V and 2 bases at J; junction bases unmatched: 3. The germline gives CDR1 SGHRS, CDR2 YFSETQ. The CDR3 is made up of 13 amino acids.